Listed below are T cell receptor beta chains from one sample, sequenced in a study of OX40 agonist ivuxolimab in advanced cancers. Clones were read by immunoSEQ multiplex PCR, and TCRdb kept only the in-frame ones, dropping some. The repertoire consists of tens of thousands of clones, with approximately 90% occurring once and the leading ten covering over 35%. Sequencing used CD4+ or CD8+ T cells sorted from blood, obtained in a trial of the OX40 agonist ivuxolimab. The receptors derive from an adult with an advanced solid tumor such as melanoma, head and neck, liver or kidney cancer. Each CDR3 is given without its conserved first and last residue.

CDR3 protein: ASSQRRGANVLT
J gene: TRBJ2-6
V gene: TRBV4-1

CDR3 protein: ASSVSSGSTDTQY
J gene: TRBJ2-3
V gene: TRBV9

CDR3 protein: ASRGTPNTGELF
J gene: TRBJ2-2
V gene: TRBV2

CDR3 protein: SVELRGSPDETQY
J gene: TRBJ2-5
V gene: TRBV29-1

CDR3 protein: ASSPSPVVALYEQY
J gene: NA
V gene: TRBV4-1

CDR3 protein: ASSQGRAGGDEQY
J gene: TRBJ2-7
V gene: TRBV4-1

CDR3 protein: ASSWRAGAGELF
J gene: TRBJ2-2
V gene: TRBV7-6

CDR3 protein: ASSFESGRAPDTQY
J gene: TRBJ2-3
V gene: TRBV7-9

CDR3 protein: ASSPLPGDRDTEAF
J gene: TRBJ1-1
V gene: TRBV4-1

CDR3 protein: ASSQGLAGDTQY
J gene: TRBJ2-3
V gene: TRBV5-4

CDR3 protein: AWSGPGAPYEQY
J gene: TRBJ2-7
V gene: TRBV30

CDR3 protein: ASSSTVSDPERPEYEQY
J gene: TRBJ2-7
V gene: TRBV7-9

CDR3 protein: ASTGTSGSSETQY
J gene: TRBJ2-5
V gene: TRBV6-1

CDR3 protein: ASSLTSGANVLT
J gene: TRBJ2-6
V gene: TRBV7-3

CDR3 protein: ASSTEGVNTEAF
J gene: TRBJ1-1
V gene: TRBV9

CDR3 protein: ASSLGTPPSYNEQF
J gene: TRBJ2-1
V gene: TRBV7-6

CDR3 protein: ASSELAGSYYEQY
J gene: TRBJ2-7
V gene: TRBV6-1

CDR3 protein: ASSSLPGRETQY
J gene: TRBJ2-5
V gene: TRBV5-1

CDR3 protein: ASSPGGTGLYEQY
J gene: TRBJ2-7
V gene: TRBV5-5

CDR3 protein: ASSERGHSGANVLT
J gene: TRBJ2-6
V gene: TRBV6-1

CDR3 protein: ASSNGHPSYNEQF
J gene: TRBJ2-1
V gene: TRBV6-1

CDR3 protein: ASSTRTGGLNEQY
J gene: TRBJ2-7
V gene: TRBV6-5

CDR3 protein: ASSPGTSGHNEQF
J gene: TRBJ2-1
V gene: TRBV5-1

CDR3 protein: ASSLEGGVYEQY
J gene: TRBJ2-7
V gene: TRBV5-1

CDR3 protein: AWNKGEPNTGELF
J gene: TRBJ2-2
V gene: TRBV30

CDR3 protein: ASSLGGLNTEAF
J gene: TRBJ1-1
V gene: TRBV27

CDR3 protein: ASKSLGTGHTEAF
J gene: TRBJ1-1
V gene: TRBV19

CDR3 protein: ASSASGRNSYEQY
J gene: TRBJ2-7
V gene: TRBV6-1

CDR3 protein: ASSLGAGFAEKLF
J gene: TRBJ1-4
V gene: TRBV11-2

CDR3 protein: ASSIGTSGSNEQF
J gene: TRBJ2-1
V gene: TRBV19

CDR3 protein: ASSGTGPYEQY
J gene: TRBJ2-7
V gene: TRBV27

CDR3 protein: ASSSQGAGGPQDEQF
J gene: TRBJ2-1
V gene: TRBV7-9

CDR3 protein: ASSLDRVTSGSPYEQY
J gene: TRBJ2-7
V gene: TRBV11-2

CDR3 protein: ASSPSGITDTQY
J gene: TRBJ2-3
V gene: TRBV19

CDR3 protein: ASRTGGSFTEAF
J gene: TRBJ1-1
V gene: TRBV19

CDR3 protein: ASGISRVNYGYT
J gene: TRBJ1-2
V gene: TRBV28

CDR3 protein: ASSLGTGLGNTIY
J gene: TRBJ1-3
V gene: TRBV5-6

CDR3 protein: ASSLPDRRNTEAF
J gene: TRBJ1-1
V gene: TRBV28

CDR3 protein: ATTTADSYEQY
J gene: TRBJ2-7
V gene: TRBV6-5

CDR3 protein: ASSQVPGQGRSETQY
J gene: TRBJ2-5
V gene: TRBV4-1

CDR3 protein: ASSLRAGGYNEQF
J gene: TRBJ2-1
V gene: TRBV27

CDR3 protein: ASSQGVGTYNEQF
J gene: TRBJ2-1
V gene: TRBV11-2

CDR3 protein: ASNLLPNRDRVYEQY
J gene: TRBJ2-7
V gene: TRBV30

CDR3 protein: ASSLVGQGGVNNYGYT
J gene: TRBJ1-2
V gene: TRBV7-9

CDR3 protein: ASRYNSGSDYEQY
J gene: TRBJ2-7
V gene: TRBV11-2

CDR3 protein: ASSLTGRGYEQY
J gene: TRBJ2-7
V gene: TRBV6-6

CDR3 protein: ASREGSMNTGELF
J gene: TRBJ2-2
V gene: TRBV6-6

CDR3 protein: ASSNHPRFHEQF
J gene: TRBJ2-1
V gene: TRBV21-1

CDR3 protein: ASSLDINQPQH
J gene: TRBJ1-5
V gene: TRBV11-2

CDR3 protein: ASSVVAGERTQY
J gene: TRBJ2-3
V gene: TRBV9

CDR3 protein: SVGASRGSGNEQF
J gene: TRBJ2-1
V gene: TRBV29-1